These 16 T cell receptor beta chains originate from one sample sequenced in a study of cytomegalovirus exposure and HLA in healthy donors. Both 60 Vbeta primers and 13 Jbeta primers went into the PCR. Some clones are missing from TCRdb's copy, which holds only in-frame ones; the method was immunoSEQ multiplex PCR. Of 110,000 or so clones listed, 60% to 80% are singletons. What was sequenced was PBMCs. The source is a woman aged 25 to 39 in good health and CMV-seropositive.

The chain carries TRBV5-5 and TRBJ1-4; a weak D match, TRBD1 (5 bases). V was trimmed by 4 bases and J by 2 bases, leaving 9 bases between them. The CDR3 length is 14 residues. In germline, CDR1 is SGHKS, CDR2 YYEKEE (reference sequence). The CDR3 reads CASSAGTTNEKLFF. CDR3 nucleotide sequence: TGTGCCAGCAGCGCAGGGACTACTAATGAAAAACTGTTTTTT.

A note on this clone: Other DNA sequences in this sample translate to the same CDR3. The rearrangement joins TRBV5-1 to TRBJ1-4; 9 bases agree with TRBD1. CDR1 is SGHRS, CDR2 YFSETQ, per germline. V lost 3 bases, J lost 4 bases, and 4 bases stayed unmatched. The CDR3 runs to 15 residues. Here the CDR3 reads CASSSPGQGNEKLFF. CDR3 coding DNA: TGCGCCAGCAGCTCACCGGGACAGGGTAATGAAAAACTGTTTTTT. The full variable domain, rest sourced from reference TRBV5-1 and TRBJ1-4, is KAGVTQTPRYLIKTRGQQVTLSCSPISGHRSVSWYQQTPGQGLQFLFEYFSETQRNKGNFPGRFSGRQFSNSRSEMNVSTLELGDSALYLCASSSPGQGNEKLFFGSGTQLSVL.

DNA of the CDR3: TGTGCCAGCAGCTTGAGACAGACGAACACTGAAGCTTTCTTT. Its translation: CASSLRQTNTEAFF. The V gene is TRBV5-4, the J gene TRBJ1-1; a possible D gene is TRBD1 (5 bases). The CDR3 loop spans 14 amino acids. The ends were cut back, 1 base at V and 1 base at J, with 8 bases in the middle. The germline V gene has CDR1 SGHNT and CDR2 YYREEE (reference sequence).

In regard to this clone: Other DNA sequences in the same sample also yield this CDR3. This sequence joins TRBV2 and TRBJ1-6; D may be TRBD1 (6 bases). Trimming stripped 6 bases from V and 6 bases from J, with 12 bases between. Germline CDR1 and CDR2: SNHLY and FYNNEI. The CDR3 covers 14 residues. CDR3 residues: CASSQQGSNSPLHF. The DNA for the CDR3 is TGTGCCAGCAGCCAACAGGGTTCTAATTCACCCCTCCACTTT.

V gene TRBV4-1 combines with J gene TRBJ1-3; D is perhaps TRBD1 (5 bases). The V end lost 0 bases, the J end lost 0 bases, and 9 bases lay between the germline ends. The length of the CDR3 is 16 residues. Per the germline V gene, CDR1 is MGHRA and CDR2 is YSYEKL. DNA of the CDR3: TGCGCCAGCAGCCAAGATAAGGGGCTCTCTGGAAACACCATATATTTT. It is translated as CASSQDKGLSGNTIYF.

In the case of this clone: The same CDR3 can be traced to other DNA sequences in this sample. The V call is TRBV5-1, the J call TRBJ2-7, with D perhaps TRBD1 (5 bases). The CDR3 contains 12 residues. With 3 bases removed from V and 3 bases from J, the gap between germline ends came to 7 bases. From germline, CDR1 is SGHRS and CDR2 YFSETQ. CDR3 loop: CASSSQGYEQYF. The CDR3 nucleotides are TGCGCCAGCAGCTCGCAGGGCTACGAGCAGTACTTC.

The chain employs TRBV15 and TRBJ1-1; 9 nucleotides line up with TRBD1. The CDR3 spans 16 residues. Trimming at V came to 3 bases and at J to 0 bases, leaving 5 bases not matched to a gene. Per germline, CDR1 LNHNV and CDR2 YYDKDF (reference sequence). The CDR3 sequence: CATSRGTGKMNTEAFF. The CDR3 bases are TGTGCCACCAGCAGGGGGACAGGGAAAATGAACACTGAAGCTTTCTTT.

The rearrangement uses TRBV10-3 and TRBJ1-2; D perhaps matches TRBD1 (5 bases). The CDR3 covers 15 residues. Trimming stripped 2 bases from V and 4 bases from J, with 14 bases between. Germline V gives CDR1 ENHRY, CDR2 SYGVKD. DNA for the CDR3: TGTGCCATCAGTGAGGGCAGGGCCACCCGCTATGGCTACACCTTC. The encoded protein is CAISEGRATRYGYTF.

This clone showed up just once. This sequence joins TRBV6-5 and TRBJ2-7, with 9 bases that match TRBD1. Germline CDR1 and CDR2: MNHEY and SVGAGI. The CDR3 is 15 amino acids. The V and J ends lost 0 bases and 7 bases, in that order; junction bases with no gene match: 7. The CDR3, as DNA: TGTGCCAGCAGTTACTCCGGGACAGGGTTTTGGGAGCAGTACTTC. This sequence encodes CASSYSGTGFWEQYF.

The chain carries TRBV13 and TRBJ1-6; the D is unclear. V was clipped by 0 bases and J by 0 bases, with 9 bases between them. This CDR3 has 17 amino acids. Germline CDR1 is PRHDT and CDR2 is FYEKMQ (reference sequence). The CDR3 region is CASSLGAESSYNSPLHF. CDR3 sequence (DNA): TGTGCCAGCAGCTTAGGGGCGGAGAGCTCCTATAATTCACCCCTCCACTTT.

V usage is TRBV27 and J usage is TRBJ1-5, with a tentative D call TRBD1 (5 bases). The CDR3 length is 15 residues. CDR1 is MNHEY and CDR2 is SMNVEV in the germline V gene (reference sequence). V lost 0 bases and J 6 bases, leaving 12 bases between the germline ends. This CDR3 is CASSLSGGLAQPQHF. The CDR3 DNA reads TGTGCCAGCAGTTTATCCGGGGGGTTGGCTCAGCCCCAGCATTTT.

The chain joins TRBV15 to TRBJ1-5, with no clear D. Germline CDR1 and CDR2: LNHNV and YYDKDF (reference sequence). V lost 1 base and J 4 bases, leaving 20 bases between the germline ends. The CDR3 is made up of 18 amino acids. Here the CDR3 DNA reads TGTGCCACCAGCAGAGGGCAAGCGGGCTGGGTCGAAAATCAGCCCCAGCATTTT. Translation: CATSRGQAGWVENQPQHF.

Remarks on this clone: The germline gene is not matched at one end of the junction; a read error may be the cause. V is TRBV2 and J is TRBJ2-7, with D perhaps TRBD1 (6 bases). The CDR3 loop spans 15 amino acids. The V gene's germline CDR1 is SNHLY and CDR2 FYNNEI. CDR3: CASGERAGVLYEQYF. CDR3 bases: TGTGCCAGCGGTGAAAGGGCAGGGGTTTTATACGAGCAGTACTTC. Full variable domain (rest looked up from reference TRBV2 and TRBJ2-7): EPEVTQTPSHQVTQMGQEVILRCVPISNHLYFYWYRQILGQKVEFLVSFYNNEISEKSEIFDDQFSVERPDGSNFTLKIRSTKLEDSAMYFCASGERAGVLYEQYFGPGTRLTVT.

The chain combines TRBV19 with TRBJ1-3, with TRBD1 as a possible D gene (5 bases). The V gene's germline CDR1 is LNHDA and CDR2 SQIVND (reference sequence). The V gene lost 6 bases and the J gene lost 3 bases, with 15 bases spanning the gap. The CDR3 contains 15 residues. This CDR3 reads CASSTWGRYGNTIYF. DNA of the CDR3: TGTGCCAGTAGCACTTGGGGCAGGTATGGAAACACCATATATTTT.

This clone occurred once. V gene TRBV6-5 combines with J gene TRBJ2-1, with D perhaps matching TRBD1 (6 bases). The germline V gene has CDR1 MNHEY and CDR2 SVGAGI. The CDR3 has 13 amino acids. V dropped 7 bases and J dropped 9 bases, with 16 bases sitting between them. CDR3 DNA sequence: TGTGCCAGCATCCGACAGGTGGGCGGTGAGCAGTTCTTC. Translation gives CASIRQVGGEQFF.

The CDR3 spells CASTPQAGGHTIYF. The DNA for the CDR3 is TGTGCCAGCACCCCCCAGGCGGGAGGCCACACCATATATTTT. This rearrangement joins TRBV7-9 to TRBJ1-3; D gene uncertain. CDR1 SEHNR and CDR2 FQNEAQ come from the germline V gene (reference sequence). V was clipped by 7 bases and J by 8 bases, with 18 bases between them. The CDR3 extends over 14 amino acids.